This TCR beta chain derives from a study of a mutant IDH1 vaccine in newly diagnosed glioma. Overall study: Vaccination started 4-6 weeks after radiotherapy alone, or with temozolomide cycles.

Notes on this clone: Antigen specificity is unknown.

Regarding time point: week 35, safety follow-up. All doses held 300 ug of mutant IDH1 20-mer peptide, with topical imiquimod. The donors' diagnosis was new WHO grade 3 or 4 astrocytoma that was IDH1-mutant and ATRX-lost. Study observations and caveats: Most patients, 90% to 95%, showed vaccine-induced immune responses.

The table came from immunoSEQ multiplex PCR; TCRdb's copy has only in-frame clones and leaves some out. The table lists 35,000 to 45,000 clones, roughly 80% of them singletons, with 5.1% in the top ten. The germline CDR1 and CDR2 sequences are SGHRS and YFSETQ. This CDR3 contains 12 residues. Trimming left V 2 bases short and J 4 bases short, with 5 bases between. V is TRBV5-1 and J is TRBJ2-3; D is unclear. This sequence was found in a woman in her 50s with glioma. Sequencing used PBMCs, obtained from a glioma patient whose treatment included an IDH1 peptide vaccine. The CDR3 loop is CASSFGSDTQYF. In DNA, the CDR3 is TGCGCCAGCAGCTTTGGGTCAGATACGCAGTATTTT.